The T cell receptor (beta chain) described here comes from a study of high-grade serous ovarian cancer treatment subgroups. Regarding the study as a whole: Tumors within one patient showed repertoire similarity of about 0.1 to 0.8.

Tumor samples were obtained before definitive surgery or chemotherapy. Of note for this clone: Its antigen is still unknown.

The germline V gene encodes CDR1 LNHNV and CDR2 YYDKDF (reference sequence). This CDR3 comprises 15 residues. Between the trimmed V and J ends, which lost 5 bases and 7 bases, there was a span of 15 bases. Some clones are missing from TCRdb's copy, which holds only in-frame ones; the method was immunoSEQ multiplex PCR. Among approximately 3,700 clones listed, about 70% were seen once. Input material: tumor tissue. The receptor comes from a human donor with high-grade serous ovarian cancer. This chain joins TRBV15 and TRBJ1-6, with D possibly matching TRBD1 (6 bases). CDR3 in amino acids: CATSQSFQGNSPLHF. The CDR3 region has the DNA TGTGCCACCAGCCAGAGTTTCCAGGGGAATTCACCCCTCCACTTT.